Following are 24 T cell receptor beta chains from one sample sequenced in a study of T cells expressing NK-cell markers. Each CDR3 protein gets one entry in TCRdb, which reprocessed the 5' RACE reads and gives no DNA. The sample totals 500,000 to 600,000 distinct CDR3 sequences. Sample: blood T cells: a sorted CD56 or NKG2C T cell subset, CD4+ or CD8+ T cells, or bulk PBMC T cells (not recorded which). These receptors came from a man younger than 35 in good health.

This chain joins TRBV2 and TRBJ2-7. The CDR3 runs 13 residues. The germline V gene encodes CDR1 SNHLY and CDR2 FYNNEI. The CDR3 is CASSERVGSEQYF.

The chain carries TRBV18 and TRBJ2-7; TCRdb proposes TRBD2, but this gene call is untestable without DNA. Germline CDR1 KGHSH, CDR2 LQKENI. CDR3 length: 14 amino acids. The CDR3 sequence is CASSPDAASTEQYF.

The rearrangement uses TRBV29-1 and TRBJ2-5; the D call of TRBD1 rests on TCRdb alone, since no DNA is present to check it. Germline V lookup: CDR1 SQVTM, CDR2 ANQGSEA. The CDR3 contains 13 residues. CDR3 loop: CSSSDRGLETQYF.

The V gene is TRBV5-6, the J gene TRBJ2-2; TCRdb's D call, TRBD1, is unchecked because there is no DNA. The CDR3 has 14 amino acids. CDR1 is SGHDT, CDR2 YYEEEE, per germline. CDR3 loop: CASSWDRGTGELFF.

This chain joins TRBV19 and TRBJ2-1; checking the TCRdb D call of TRBD2 is not possible without DNA. From germline, CDR1 is LNHDA and CDR2 SQIVND (reference sequence). The CDR3 extends over 19 amino acids. CDR3 protein: CASSGPTGSKGISYNEQFF.

The gene calls are TRBV18 and TRBJ2-3; TCRdb's assignment of TRBD1 cannot be checked, as there is no DNA. Germline CDR1 and CDR2: KGHSH and LQKENI. This CDR3 region has 16 residues. This CDR3 is CASSPRIQGTGNTQYF.

The rearrangement joins TRBV4-2 to TRBJ2-1; TCRdb lists TRBD2, though no DNA is available to test this call. The CDR3 has 18 residues. Per germline, CDR1 LGHNA and CDR2 YNFKEQ. CDR3 in amino acids: CASSQQLADRALYNEQFF.

J is TRBJ2-1 and V is TRBV10-3; without DNA, the TCRdb call of TRBD1 cannot be checked. CDR3 length equals 18 residues. Germline V gene lookup returns CDR1 ENHRY and CDR2 SYGVKD. This chain's CDR3 is CAISESAGFGASDNEQFF.

The chain employs TRBV20-1 and TRBJ2-1; TCRdb lists TRBD1, though no DNA is available to test this call. Germline assignment: CDR1 DFQATT and CDR2 SNEGSKA (reference sequence). The CDR3 sequence is 12 residues long. The CDR3 reads CSAGQGGLRQFF.

This chain joins TRBV4-2 and TRBJ2-1. The CDR3 totals 15 residues. Germline-derived CDR1 and CDR2 are LGHNA and YNFKEQ. CDR3 sequence: CASSQDRPSYNEQFF.

The chain carries TRBV29-1 and TRBJ2-5; the D call from TCRdb, TRBD1, cannot be confirmed without DNA. The CDR3 sequence is 14 residues long. Germline CDR1 SQVTM, CDR2 ANQGSEA. This CDR3 reads CSVASGPQSGPQYF. The variable domain in full, with the rest retrieved from reference TRBV29-1 and TRBJ2-5, is SAVISQKPSRDICQRGTSLTIQCQVDSQVTMMFWYRQQPGQSLTLIATANQGSEATYESGFVIDKFPISRPNLTFSTLTVSNMSPEDSSIYLCSVASGPQSGPQYFGPGTRLLVL.

Here the CDR3 reads CASSLSLRPNTDTQYF. The chain joins TRBV7-2 to TRBJ2-3. The CDR3 has 16 amino acids. The germline gives CDR1 SGHTA, CDR2 FQGNSA.

The chain has TRBV12-3 or TRBV12-4 and TRBJ2-4; TCRdb gives TRBD1 as the D gene, but with no DNA this cannot be confirmed. The CDR3 covers 11 residues. The CDR3 loop is CASSGGNIQYF.

The chain combines TRBV27 with TRBJ1-2. This CDR3 contains 15 residues. CDR1 and CDR2 (germline): MNHEY, SMNVEV (reference sequence). This CDR3 is CASSLSRALGYGYTF.

The J gene is TRBJ2-1, the V gene TRBV12-3 or TRBV12-4. The CDR3 length is 12 residues. The CDR3 sequence is CASSYSADEQFF.

This chain connects TRBV29-1 to TRBJ1-1; as DNA is missing, the TRBD1 call by TCRdb cannot be tested. Germline CDR1 SQVTM, CDR2 ANQGSEA. This CDR3 comprises 13 residues. The CDR3 protein is CSAETGVNTEAFF.

V gene TRBV5-1 combines with J gene TRBJ2-4; TCRdb outputs TRBD1, but without DNA this stays unchecked. Germline CDR1 and CDR2: SGHRS and YFSETQ. The CDR3 length is 15 residues. This CDR3 is CASSLVAGSKNIQYF.

The rearrangement joins TRBV29-1 to TRBJ2-5. Germline CDR1 SQVTM, CDR2 ANQGSEA. The CDR3 is 11 residues long. CDR3 sequence reads: CSVGRSETQYF.

This CDR3 reads CASMTENNEQFF. The V gene is TRBV6-2 or TRBV6-3, the J gene TRBJ2-1. Germline assignment: CDR1 MNHEY and CDR2 SVGEGT. This CDR3 comprises 12 residues.

The rearrangement uses TRBV12-3 or TRBV12-4 and TRBJ2-1; the TRBD1 assignment by TCRdb is unverifiable without DNA. The CDR3 covers 16 residues. The CDR3 is CASRPISTGIYNEQFF.

V usage is TRBV29-1 and J usage is TRBJ2-4; lacking DNA, the TRBD2 call made by TCRdb goes unchecked. CDR1 SQVTM and CDR2 ANQGSEA come from the germline V gene. The CDR3 contains 16 residues. CDR3 loop: CSVESGRSEAKNIQYF.

The J gene is TRBJ2-7, the V gene TRBV7-2; TCRdb selects TRBD1, and the lack of DNA leaves this call unchecked. CDR1 and CDR2 (germline): SGHTA, FQGNSA. The CDR3 has 16 residues. CDR3: CASSSHTRTGGYEQYF.

The chain employs TRBV6-1 and TRBJ2-6; the TCRdb D gene call, TRBD1, has no DNA to confirm it. The CDR3 has 17 amino acids. Germline CDR1 MNHNS, CDR2 SASEGT. This CDR3 reads CASSRATGRSGANVLTF.

This chain joins TRBV7-2 and TRBJ2-7. CDR3 length: 15 residues. Per germline, CDR1 SGHTA and CDR2 FQGNSA. CDR3 loop: CASSLVEGPDYEQYF.